This T cell receptor beta chain was captured in a study of coeliac disease. The study, taken as a whole, reports: In active celiac disease, intraepithelial and lamina propria TRB and TRG repertoires were less clonal than controls.

In germline, CDR1 is LGHNA, CDR2 YNFKEQ. The CDR3 totals 15 residues. V was trimmed by 4 bases and J by 5 bases, leaving 17 bases between them. This clone has only one observation. Its antigen remains unidentified. Only in-frame clones appear in the TCRdb table, and some are missing; sequencing was by immunoSEQ multiplex PCR. Here the sample spans about 3,700 clones, roughly 70% being singletons. The sample consisted of intraepithelial lymphocytes from the gut. This chain connects TRBV4-2 to TRBJ2-5; TRBD2 might be the D (5 bases). This receptor was obtained from a woman aged 55 to 70 with active celiac disease. The CDR3 DNA follows: TGTGCCAGCAGCCGCGCGGGCGAATTGGGGGAGACCCAGTACTTC. The encoded protein is CASSRAGELGETQYF.